This TCR beta chain stems from a study of Ad26.COV2.S vaccination and SARS-CoV-2 variants. With respect to this clone: The antigen remains unidentified.

The study's findings and limits: It was vaccine recipients, not placebo recipients, who had the higher spike-specific TCR breadth. Total T cell responses may have been underestimated by the TCR breadth and depth analyses. Breadth of non-spike TCRs did not differ between vaccinees and placebo recipients. CD8+ and CD4+ T cells specific for spike reportedly responded with substantial breadth after vaccination.

TCRdb's table, derived via immunoSEQ multiplex PCR, lists solely in-frame clones and lacks some. The sample lists fewer than 100,000 clones, around 82% occurring once. V was pared by 4 bases and J by 4 bases, with 13 bases between. The CDR3 has 14 residues. Germline lookup yields CDR1 SNHLY and CDR2 FYNNEI. This specimen was peripheral blood, taken after recovery from COVID-19. The sequence came from a human donor who had recovered from COVID-19. This rearrangement joins TRBV2 to TRBJ1-1; D might be TRBD1 (6 bases). The CDR3 is CASSGQVSSTEAFF. In nucleotides, the CDR3 is TGTGCCAGCAGTGGACAGGTCTCGAGCACTGAAGCTTTCTTT.